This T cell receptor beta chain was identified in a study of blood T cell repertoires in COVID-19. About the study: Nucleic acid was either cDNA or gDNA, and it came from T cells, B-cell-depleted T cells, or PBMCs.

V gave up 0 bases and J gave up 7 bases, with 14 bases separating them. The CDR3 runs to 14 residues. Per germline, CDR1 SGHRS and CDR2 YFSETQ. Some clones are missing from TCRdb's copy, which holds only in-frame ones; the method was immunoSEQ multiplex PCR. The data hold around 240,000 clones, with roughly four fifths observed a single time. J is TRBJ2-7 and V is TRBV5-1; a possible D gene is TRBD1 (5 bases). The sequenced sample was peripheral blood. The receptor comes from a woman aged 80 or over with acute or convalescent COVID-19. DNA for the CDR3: TGCGCCAGCAGCTTGGAGCGCGCAGGGCGGGAGCAGTACTTC. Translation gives CASSLERAGREQYF.